This passage covers 29 T cell receptor beta chains from one sample sequenced in a study of blood T cell repertoires in COVID-19. Libraries were prepared by immunoSEQ multiplex PCR; TCRdb keeps only in-frame clonotypes and omits some of them. The repertoire holds roughly 50,000 clones, with less than 90% as singletons. Sequencing input: peripheral blood. Receptor source: a woman aged 60-75 years with acute or convalescent COVID-19.

V usage is TRBV2 and J usage is TRBJ1-2; 9 bases are shared with TRBD1. Germline loops: CDR1 SNHLY, CDR2 FYNNEI. With V trimmed by 7 bases and J by 2 bases, 5 bases remained unmatched. The CDR3 is 14 residues long. The CDR3 DNA reads TGTGCCAGCAATCCGGGACAGGGAAACTATGGCTACACCTTC. It codes for CASNPGQGNYGYTF.

This chain links TRBV28 with TRBJ1-2; 7 bases are a match to TRBD1. V dropped 7 bases and J dropped 4; count of bases not matched to a gene: 12. Germline V CDR1 and CDR2: MDHEN, SYDVKM. The CDR3 loop spans 15 amino acids. The CDR3 bases are TGTGCCAGCACCCCGATGGGACAGTCTCTCTATGGCTACACCTTC. Translation: CASTPMGQSLYGYTF.

The rearrangement links TRBV19 to TRBJ1-2, with 11 bases fitting TRBD1. Germline V gene sequence: CDR1 LNHDA, CDR2 SQIVND (reference sequence). With V trimmed by 7 bases and J by 4 bases, 5 bases remained unmatched. The CDR3 extends over 14 amino acids. The CDR3 sequence: CASTPGQGGYGYTF. The CDR3 DNA sequence: TGTGCCAGTACCCCGGGACAGGGGGGCTATGGCTACACCTTC.

The rearrangement joins TRBV6-4 to TRBJ1-1; 8 positions agree with TRBD1. CDR3 length: 14 residues. Germline CDR1 MRHNA, CDR2 SNTAGT. After removal of 5 bases from V and 4 bases from J, the junction contained 6 bases not matched to a gene. The CDR3 is CASSRDRGSTEAFF. The CDR3 bases are TGTGCCAGCAGTCGAGACAGGGGTTCCACTGAAGCTTTCTTT.

The rearrangement links TRBV5-6 to TRBJ1-6, with D hard to call. Trimming took off 5 bases at V and 3 bases at J, with 12 bases between the two ends. There are 15 residues in the CDR3. The germline V gene has CDR1 SGHDT and CDR2 YYEEEE. CDR3 nucleotide sequence: TGTGCCAGCAGTCACGAGGAAAACTATAATTCACCCCTCCACTTT. Its protein product is CASSHEENYNSPLHF.

The J gene is TRBJ1-1, the V gene TRBV21-1; the table names TRBD1, a call not compared with the DNA. TRBV21-1 is reported as a pseudogene. The CDR3 is made up of 16 amino acids. Here the CDR3 reads CASSLLRGIRNTEAFF. As DNA, the CDR3 is TGTGCCAGCAGCCTTCTCAGGGGGATAAGGAACACTGAAGCTTTCTTT.

The V and J genes are TRBV27 and TRBJ2-1; 9 bases line up with TRBD2. This CDR3 is built from 15 residues. Germline V lookup: CDR1 MNHEY, CDR2 SMNVEV (reference sequence). With V trimmed by 2 bases and J by 4 bases, 3 bases remained unmatched. CDR3 region: CASSLERGAYNEQFF. As DNA, the CDR3 is TGTGCCAGCAGTTTAGAGCGGGGGGCGTACAATGAGCAGTTCTTC.

The chain employs TRBV2 and TRBJ1-2; D is unclear. The CDR3 contains 14 residues. The V gene lost 6 bases and the J gene lost 0 bases, with 11 bases spanning the gap. CDR1 is SNHLY and CDR2 is FYNNEI in the germline V gene. The CDR3 sequence: CASSPLQANYGYTF. The DNA for the CDR3 is TGTGCCAGCAGCCCACTTCAGGCTAACTATGGCTACACCTTC.

This chain connects TRBV19 to TRBJ1-5, with TRBD1 identical over 7 bases. This CDR3 contains 14 residues. Germline V lookup: CDR1 LNHDA, CDR2 SQIVND (reference sequence). V dropped 6 bases and J dropped 2; count of bases not matched to a gene: 4. The CDR3 DNA reads as TGTGCCAGTAGCGTCGGACAGGGCAATCAGCCCCAGCATTTT. Translated, it gives CASSVGQGNQPQHF.

The chain links TRBV3-1 (or the pseudogene TRBV3-2) to TRBJ2-1; D perhaps matches TRBD2 (5 bases). The CDR3 contains 16 residues. The germline gives CDR1 LGHDT, CDR2 YNNKEL (reference sequence). V lost 1 base, J lost 7 bases, and 17 bases lay in between. In nucleotides, the CDR3 is TGTGCCAGCAGCCAAGGGTCCCGGGGATCGGGAAATGAGCAGTTCTTC. It specifies CASSQGSRGSGNEQFF.

This clone was observed a handful of times. The chain links TRBV19 to TRBJ2-7; D is undetermined. The germline gives CDR1 LNHDA, CDR2 SQIVND (reference sequence). V was pared by 4 bases and J by 3 bases, with 10 bases between. This CDR3 spans 13 amino acids. The CDR3 here is CASSKAASYEQYF. The DNA of the CDR3 is TGTGCCAGTAGTAAAGCCGCGAGCTACGAGCAGTACTTC.

The chain uses TRBV7-9 and TRBJ1-2, with D unresolved. Germline values: CDR1 SEHNR, CDR2 FQNEAQ (reference sequence). Trimming stripped 5 bases from V and 7 bases from J, with 23 bases between. This CDR3 has 16 amino acids. The CDR3 DNA sequence: TGTGCCAGCAGCCCCATCCCGGGAGCCACGAAGGGTGGCTACACCTTC. Encoded protein: CASSPIPGATKGGYTF.

The genes are TRBV15 and TRBJ1-4; 7 bases are a match to TRBD1. The CDR3 sequence is 16 residues long. Per the germline V gene, CDR1 is LNHNV and CDR2 is YYDKDF (reference sequence). Trimming at V came to 0 bases and at J to 4 bases, leaving 5 bases not matched to a gene. The CDR3 is CATSRDPGTDNEKLFF. DNA for the CDR3: TGTGCCACCAGCAGAGATCCGGGGACAGATAATGAAAAACTGTTTTTT.

The rearrangement uses TRBV28 and TRBJ1-4, with a tentative D call TRBD1 (6 bases). Germline V lookup: CDR1 MDHEN, CDR2 SYDVKM. This CDR3 is built from 13 residues. The V end lost 5 bases, the J end lost 8 bases, and 12 bases lay between the germline ends. CDR3 residues: CASSPADSEKLFF. CDR3 sequence (DNA): TGTGCCAGCAGTCCCGCGGACAGCGAAAAACTGTTTTTT.

The chain has TRBV9 and TRBJ2-7, with D possibly matching TRBD1 (6 bases). There are 15 residues in the CDR3. With 1 base removed from V and 2 bases from J, the gap between germline ends came to 13 bases. In germline, CDR1 is SGDLS, CDR2 YYNGEE. This CDR3 is CASSVSGDPPYEQYF. The CDR3 region has the DNA TGTGCCAGCAGCGTATCAGGGGATCCCCCCTACGAGCAGTACTTC.

The V call is TRBV14, the J call TRBJ1-1; no definite D call. The germline gives CDR1 SGHDN, CDR2 FVKESK. The CDR3 contains 17 residues. V lost 0 bases and J lost 0, with 14 bases in between. The CDR3 DNA follows: TGTGCCAGCAGCCAAGAGAGGAAGGGAGCCGTGAACACTGAAGCTTTCTTT. Protein: CASSQERKGAVNTEAFF.

J is TRBJ2-7 and V is TRBV18, with D possibly being TRBD2 (6 bases). Deletions cut 0 bases from V and 0 bases from J, with 15 bases between. CDR3 length: 17 amino acids. Germline V gene lookup returns CDR1 KGHSH and CDR2 LQKENI. CDR3 sequence (DNA): TGTGCCAGCTCACCACCATTAGGAGGGCGGCCCTCCTACGAGCAGTACTTC. Translation: CASSPPLGGRPSYEQYF.

The J gene is TRBJ2-7, the V gene TRBV7-9, with 12 bases that match TRBD2. CDR3 size: 16 residues. The V and J ends lost 1 base and 2 bases, in that order; junction bases with no gene match: 3. CDR1 and CDR2 from the germline V gene are SEHNR and FQNEAQ (reference sequence). CDR3 in amino acids: CASSLVLAGGTYEQYF. The CDR3 DNA follows: TGTGCCAGCAGCTTAGTCCTAGCGGGAGGGACCTACGAGCAGTACTTC.

CDR3 amino acids: CASSEVRTSLHF. In nucleotides, the CDR3 is TGTGCCAGCAGTGAAGTTCGGACATCTCTCCACTTT. The chain is built from TRBV6-1 and TRBJ1-6; a weak D match, TRBD1 (5 bases). CDR3 length: 12 residues. Germline CDR1 reads MNHNS; CDR2 reads SASEGT. With 1 base removed from V and 16 bases from J, the gap between germline ends came to 11 bases.

The chain combines TRBV7-2 with TRBJ2-6; D possibly corresponds to TRBD1 (6 bases). Trimming removed 6 bases from V and 2 bases from J, with 17 bases in between. The CDR3 is 17 amino acids. Germline V gives CDR1 SGHTA, CDR2 FQGNSA. As DNA, the CDR3 is TGTGCCAGCAGGCCTGGGGGTGGGGGCGCTGGGGCCAACGTCCTGACTTTC. Its translation is CASRPGGGGAGANVLTF. The variable domain in full, with the rest retrieved from reference TRBV7-2 and TRBJ2-6, is GAGVSQSPSNKVTEKGKDVELRCDPISGHTALYWYRQSLGQGLEFLIYFQGNSAPDKSGLPSDRFSAERTGGSVSTLTIQRTQQEDSAVYLCASRPGGGGAGANVLTFGAGSRLTVL.

The V call is TRBV6-2 or TRBV6-3, the J call TRBJ2-1; TRBD2 matches 10 bases. Germline values: CDR1 MNHEY, CDR2 SVGEGT. J gave up 6 bases and V 6 bases, and 11 bases lay outside the gene matches. The length of the CDR3 is 16 residues. The chain's CDR3 is CASSSRKAGGLNEQFF. The CDR3 nucleotides are TGTGCCAGCAGCTCCCGGAAAGCGGGAGGGCTCAATGAGCAGTTCTTC.

CDR3 nucleotide sequence: TGTGCCAGCTCACCCGGGACTAGCGACTACGAGCAGTACTTC. This gives the protein CASSPGTSDYEQYF. This chain links TRBV18 with TRBJ2-7; 10 nucleotides agree with TRBD2. V was pared by 3 bases and J by 3 bases, with 2 bases of the junction left unmatched. The CDR3 consists of 14 residues. Germline CDR1 is KGHSH and CDR2 is LQKENI.

V usage is TRBV28 and J usage is TRBJ1-1; TRBD1 is a possible D gene (6 bases). V shed 7 bases and J shed 0 bases, with 15 bases lying between them. This CDR3 region has 15 residues. Germline assignment: CDR1 MDHEN and CDR2 SYDVKM. CDR3 amino acids: CASKAGGAMNTEAFF. DNA for the CDR3: TGTGCCAGCAAAGCCGGGGGGGCCATGAACACTGAAGCTTTCTTT.

This chain joins TRBV6-5 and TRBJ2-3; D remains ambiguous. Germline CDR1 and CDR2: MNHEY and SVGAGI. Between the trimmed V and J ends, which lost 2 bases and 4 bases, there was a span of 7 bases. The CDR3 sequence is 13 residues long. The CDR3 DNA reads TGTGCCAGCAGTTACAATGGGCCAGATACGCAGTATTTT. Translation gives CASSYNGPDTQYF.

The genes are TRBV7-6 and TRBJ1-2; the match to TRBD1 covers 10 bases. The trim removed 10 bases at V and 4 bases at J, leaving 15 bases unmatched. CDR1 and CDR2 (germline): SGHVS, FNYEAQ. The CDR3 consists of 16 residues. CDR3 in DNA: TGTGCCAACATGGAGGACAGGGGGATTAAGGGCTATGGCTACACCTTC. Encoded protein: CANMEDRGIKGYGYTF.

The CDR3: CASSLERVSTTRQYF. In DNA, the CDR3 is TGTGCCAGCAGCCTCGAGCGAGTTTCTACGACGCGGCAGTACTTC. The chain couples TRBV11-2 to TRBJ2-7; D not resolved. The CDR3 is 15 residues long. Germline CDR1 reads SGHAT; CDR2 reads FQNNGV. Trimming removed 5 bases at V and 9 bases at J, with 23 bases between. Filled out from reference TRBV11-2 and TRBJ2-7, the complete variable domain reads EAGVAQSPRYKIIEKRQSVAFWCNPISGHATLYWYQQILGQGPKLLIQFQNNGVVDDSQLPKDRFSAERLKGVDSTLKIQPAKLEDSAVYLCASSLERVSTTRQYFGPGTRLTVT.

The chain is built from TRBV24-1 and TRBJ2-3; 9 bases are shared with TRBD2. The CDR3 length is 15 residues. CDR1 KGHDR and CDR2 SFDVKD come from the germline V gene. Germline trimming cut 4 bases from V and 5 bases from J; bases unmatched to any gene: 6. DNA for the CDR3: TGTGCCACCAGTGAGAGTAGCGGGGGTGAAGATACGCAGTATTTT. It codes for CATSESSGGEDTQYF.

This clone occurred a few times. This chain uses TRBV9 with TRBJ1-6; TRBD1 might be the D (5 bases). This CDR3 is built from 15 residues. The V gene's germline CDR1 is SGDLS and CDR2 YYNGEE. The ends were cut back, 4 bases at V and 12 bases at J, with 20 bases in the middle. In DNA form, the CDR3 reads TGTGCCAGCAGCCCACGCCAGGGTACCTATAGACCCCTCCACTTT. It yields the protein CASSPRQGTYRPLHF.

The V and J genes are TRBV6-5 and TRBJ1-2; 8 positions agree with TRBD1. The germline CDR1 and CDR2 sequences are MNHEY and SVGAGI. The junction had 4 bases not matched to a gene; V was cut back by 7 bases and J by 3 bases. This CDR3 region has 13 residues. In nucleotides, the CDR3 is TGTGCCAGCAACCCGACAGGGGACTATGGCTACACCTTC. This translates into CASNPTGDYGYTF.